The present T cell receptor (beta chain) was sequenced within a study of OX40 agonist ivuxolimab in advanced cancers. Trimming removed 3 bases at V and 10 bases at J, with 11 bases between. The CDR3 spans 11 residues. Germline CDR1 is SQVTM and CDR2 is ANQGSEA. TCRdb keeps only in-frame clones here, not all; method: immunoSEQ multiplex PCR. The sample shows about 69,000 clones, about 90% of them seen only once. Cycle 7 day 1, cycle 4 day 1, and baseline were the timepoints at which blood was sampled. The chain employs TRBV29-1 and TRBJ2-3, with D perhaps TRBD1 or TRBD2 (5 bases each). The sequenced sample was CD4+ or CD8+ T cells sorted from blood, obtained in a trial of the OX40 agonist ivuxolimab. This receptor was obtained from an adult with an advanced solid tumor such as melanoma, head and neck, liver or kidney cancer. The CDR3 nucleotides are TGCAGCGTTGAGTGGGGGTCGGCGCAGTATTTT. Protein sequence: CSVEWGSAQYF.